The clone carrying this T cell receptor (beta chain) was recorded a few times. Its matching antigen is unknown. These data are taken from a study of T cells after yellow fever vaccination. Overall study context: For low cell numbers, libraries were made with SMART-Seq v4 Ultra Low Input.

Notes on the study in general: Peaking faster, on day 5 versus 15, the secondary response was nonetheless weaker.

Using its own MiXCR run on the 5' RACE reads, TCRdb lists one record per CDR3 protein. The sample comprises some 500,000 distinct CDR3 sequences, roughly 13% of which are singletons, and around an eighth rests with the top ten. This receptor was obtained from a man younger than 40 who received the YFV17D yellow fever vaccine. The sequencing here drew on PBMCs, taken on the day of the yellow fever booster vaccination.

This chain's CDR3 is CASSRMVTGGSGYTF. The CDR3 nucleotides read TGTGCCAGCAGCCGCATGGTGACAGGGGGCAGCGGCTACACCTTC. This rearrangement joins TRBV7-9 to TRBJ1-2; 10 bases agree with TRBD1. CDR1 SEHNR and CDR2 FQNEAQ come from the germline V gene (reference sequence). Trimming at V came to 5 bases and at J to 8 bases, leaving 11 bases not matched to a gene. The CDR3 length is 15 residues.